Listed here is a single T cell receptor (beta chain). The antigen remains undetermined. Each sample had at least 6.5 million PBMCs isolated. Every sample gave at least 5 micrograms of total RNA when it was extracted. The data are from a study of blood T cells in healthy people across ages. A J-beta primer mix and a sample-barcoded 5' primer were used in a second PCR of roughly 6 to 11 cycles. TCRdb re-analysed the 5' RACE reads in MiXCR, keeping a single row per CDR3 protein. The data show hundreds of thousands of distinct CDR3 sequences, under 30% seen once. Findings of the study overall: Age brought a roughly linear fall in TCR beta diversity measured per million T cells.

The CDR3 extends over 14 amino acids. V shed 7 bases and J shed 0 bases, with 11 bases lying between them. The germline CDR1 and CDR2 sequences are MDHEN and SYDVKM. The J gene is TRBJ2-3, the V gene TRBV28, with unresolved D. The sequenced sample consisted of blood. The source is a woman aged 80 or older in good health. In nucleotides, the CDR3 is TGTGCCAGCACCCGGGCCCTTAGCACAGATACGCAGTATTTT. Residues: CASTRALSTDTQYF.